This TCR beta chain was profiled in a study of blood T cell repertoires in COVID-19. Across the study: Spain, Italy and the United States supplied samples that represented acute and convalescent COVID-19.

The assay was immunoSEQ multiplex PCR, and TCRdb's table has in-frame clones only and misses some. This sample has a few hundred thousand clones, with 89% found just once. Adults between roughly 18 and 95 years of age took part from under 30 US areas. Assignment of participants to cohorts was predicated upon participant-reported clinical history. Two consecutive negative NP/OP PCR tests, clearance, or resolved symptoms defined Cohort 3 recovery. V was cut by 7 bases and J by 5 bases, with 11 bases left in between. The germline V gene encodes CDR1 SQVTM and CDR2 ANQGSEA. CDR3 length: 11 residues. The sequenced sample was PBMCs or T cells enriched from blood (not recorded which). The TCR originated in a woman under 40 who had recovered from COVID-19. The V and J genes are TRBV29-1 and TRBJ2-5; tentatively, D is TRBD1 (5 bases). The CDR3 loop is CSAYSGETQYF. As DNA, the CDR3 is TGCAGCGCCTACTCAGGGGAGACCCAGTACTTC.